The rows below give T cell receptor beta chains drawn from one sample of a study of blood T cell repertoires in COVID-19. TCRdb's copy holds only in-frame clones and misses some; the assay was immunoSEQ multiplex PCR. The table lists about 55,000 clones, around 86% of them singletons. Sample: peripheral blood. The source is a man at least 80 years old with acute or convalescent COVID-19. The CDR3 runs from the conserved cysteine through the conserved F or W. A D gene is named only where the DNA matches it firmly. Some rows mark clone size as missing; the rest say once, few, many or name a class of expanded clone.

DNA: TGTGCCAGCAGCTTAGTACCGACAGGGGGAACTGAAGCTTTCTTT
CDR3: CASSLVPTGGTEAFF
V: TRBV7-9
D: TRBD1
size: once
J: TRBJ1-1

DNA: TGTGCCACCTCACAGGGGATCCGTAATGAGCAGTTCTTC
CDR3: CATSQGIRNEQFF
V: TRBV7-2
D: TRBD1
size: -
J: TRBJ2-1

DNA: TGTGCCAGCAGCTTGGATGGGGGGAACTATGGCTACACCTTC
CDR3: CASSLDGGNYGYTF
V: TRBV5-6
D: -
size: -
J: TRBJ1-2

DNA: TGCGCCAGCAGCCTGACAGGAACGGGCGGCACTGAAGCTTTCTTT
CDR3: CASSLTGTGGTEAFF
V: TRBV5-1
D: -
size: -
J: TRBJ1-1

DNA: TGCAGCGCCGGTGCCGGCGGGAGAGCGGGGGGGCAGGACGAGCAGTACTTC
CDR3: CSAGAGGRAGGQDEQYF
V: TRBV29-1
D: TRBD2
size: -
J: TRBJ2-7

DNA: TGTGCCAGCAGCGCGAGACAGGGGGGAACGAATGAGCAGTTCTTC
CDR3: CASSARQGGTNEQFF
V: TRBV7-9
D: TRBD1
size: -
J: TRBJ2-1

DNA: TGTGCCAGCAGCTCCGCGACAGGGAACTATGGCTACACCTTC
CDR3: CASSSATGNYGYTF
V: TRBV5-4
D: TRBD1
size: -
J: TRBJ1-2

DNA: TGTGCCAGCAGCAGTAGCGGGGGCCTCAACACCGGGGAGCTGTTTTTT
CDR3: CASSSSGGLNTGELFF
V: TRBV7-2
D: TRBD2
size: -
J: TRBJ2-2

DNA: TGTGCCAGCAAACCCTTCTGGGGGGGGGCAGGAACCGGGGAGCTGTTTTTT
CDR3: CASKPFWGGAGTGELFF
V: TRBV27
D: -
size: -
J: TRBJ2-2

DNA: TGTGCCAGCAGCCCGGAGAAGGGACTAGCGGGGAAAGAGACCCAGTACTTC
CDR3: CASSPEKGLAGKETQYF
V: TRBV7-9
D: TRBD2
size: -
J: TRBJ2-5

DNA: TGTGCCAGCAGTTTCTCCAGCCCCCCGCGGGGGGGATTCTACGAGCAGTACTTC
CDR3: CASSFSSPPRGGFYEQYF
V: TRBV27
D: TRBD2
size: -
J: TRBJ2-7

DNA: TGTGCCAGCAGCCGGGACAGGGGATACGAAAACACCATATATTTT
CDR3: CASSRDRGYENTIYF
V: TRBV11-3
D: TRBD1
size: -
J: TRBJ1-3

DNA: TGTGCCAGCAGCGTTGGGGGCGCTGGGATTGATACGCAGTATTTT
CDR3: CASSVGGAGIDTQYF
V: TRBV9
D: -
size: -
J: TRBJ2-3

DNA: TGTGCCAGCTCACCAGGGGGCTTAGGTTCAGGCAATGAGCAGTTCTTC
CDR3: CASSPGGLGSGNEQFF
V: TRBV18
D: -
size: -
J: TRBJ2-1

DNA: TGCGCCAGCAGCTTGGGGGACAGGGGAAATACTGAAGCTTTCTTT
CDR3: CASSLGDRGNTEAFF
V: TRBV5-1
D: TRBD1
size: -
J: TRBJ1-1

DNA: TGTGCCAGCAGCTTGCTCTTGAACCGGGACAGGGGTTCACCCCTCCACTTT
CDR3: CASSLLLNRDRGSPLHF
V: TRBV5-5
D: TRBD1
size: -
J: TRBJ1-6

DNA: TGTGCCAGCTCACGCGTTGGACAGGGGGCGACTGGGGCCAACGTCCTGACTTTC
CDR3: CASSRVGQGATGANVLTF
V: TRBV18
D: TRBD1
size: -
J: TRBJ2-6

DNA: TGTGCCAGCAGTGAAGGGCCTGGGGAGTACTACGAGCAGTACTTC
CDR3: CASSEGPGEYYEQYF
V: TRBV2
D: -
size: -
J: TRBJ2-7

DNA: TGTGCCAGCACCTATGGACAGGAGAATTCACCCCTCCACTTT
CDR3: CASTYGQENSPLHF
V: TRBV6-5
D: TRBD1
size: -
J: TRBJ1-6

DNA: TGTGCCTGGAGTGATCTTGGGGGCTCCGGGGAGACCCAGTACTTC
CDR3: CAWSDLGGSGETQYF
V: TRBV30
D: -
size: -
J: TRBJ2-5

DNA: TGTGCCAGCAGTGAATACGCTAGCGGGGTTGTGACCGGGGAGCTGTTTTTT
CDR3: CASSEYASGVVTGELFF
V: TRBV25-1
D: TRBD2
size: once
J: TRBJ2-2